This TCR beta chain was observed in a study of T-cell memory formation after mild COVID-19 listed by TCRdb under 2021. In the study overall: TCR sequence clusters from the two donors were found to be largely donor specific. In two donors, T-cell clones that expanded and contracted after mild COVID-19 were tracked by sequencing TCRalpha and TCRbeta repertoires over time. The cohort comprised two young, previously healthy adult volunteers, one female and one male. What the authors observed across the whole study: Some responding clones were found in pre-infection memory, which suggests that pre-existing cross-reactive memory T cells took part in the SARS-CoV-2 response. SARS-CoV-2 specificity was not confirmed for the second-wave clones peaking on day 37. Clones contracting from day 15 to 85 had balanced CD4/CD8 phenotypes, while a second wave expanding from day 15 to 37 was biased towards CD4+. The study included only a couple of mild cases, and larger cohorts that include severe cases with pre-infection samples were judged to be necessary. Contracting CD4+ clones appeared mostly in the CM and EM memory subsets, whereas CD8+ clones were enriched in EMRA.

Sequenced using an Illumina NovaSeq 6000. Using 5'RACE with constant-segment primers, TCRalpha and TCRbeta cDNA libraries were constructed, with sample barcodes and unique molecular identifiers added in the process. RNA was extracted from every sample with Trizol reagent. Amplification of the libraries took two PCR steps, and the second step added a second sample barcode plus Illumina TruSeq adapters. Sequencing of the libraries was done on an Illumina NovaSeq, producing 2 x 150 bp paired-end reads. In the authors' own workflow: Reads were demultiplexed and collapsed into UMI-guided consensus sequences with migec v1.2.7. Using mixcr v2.1.11, the UMI consensuses were aligned to TRA and TRB V and J templates and assembled into clonotypes. Expanded or contracted clonotypes were those called significant by both edgeR and NoisET, with noise models trained on biological replicates. edgeR calls used a false discovery rate-adjusted p below 0.01 and a log2 fold-change threshold of 1. As an exploratory analysis of dynamics, max-normalized trajectories of the 1000 most abundant clonotypes were examined by PCA with hierarchical clustering. Separately sequenced CD4+ and CD8+ repertoires were used to assign the CD4 or CD8 phenotype of responding clones. The raw public data were reprocessed by TCRdb itself: fastp quality trimming at Q25, MiXCR clonotype calling, in-frame beta chains only. Identical CDR3 proteins give one entry, which carries the most common genes and DNA. For this entry, the V and J calls and clone size follow TCRdb and not the study's own pipeline. This sample lists about 350,000 distinct CDR3 sequences; around an eighth were detected once. The ten largest clones capture roughly 22% of the sample.

Ficoll-Paque density gradient centrifugation was the method used to isolate PBMCs. This clonotype was counted a few times. Its antigen is currently not known. The sample holds no much larger clone one base away, and base qualities are not on file. Spanning cysteine to phenylalanine, the CDR3 consists of 15 amino acids. This entry keeps only the CDR3 DNA: 45 bases, framed from base 1. Trimming takes 2 bases from V and 0 bases from J, and the germline ends sit 11 bases apart. As encoded in the germline V gene (reference sequence), CDR1 is MNHNY while CDR2 is SVGAGI. The clonotype comes from a man between 18 and 35 years old who had mild COVID-19 (a few samples of this study predate the infection). The sample titles of this study are shuffled in the database, so cell type and time point are left out; the donor was told from shared clones. This chain joins TRBV6-6 to TRBJ2-7, with no confident D gene call. The sample consisted of PBMCs or a T cell subset sorted from them (not recorded which). The CDR3 protein sequence reads: CASSYPHRSSYEQYF. The DNA sequence is as follows: TGTGCCAGCAGTTACCCGCACCGAAGCTCCTACGAGCAGTACTTC.